This T cell receptor beta chain is drawn from a study of blood T cell repertoires in COVID-19. The table came from immunoSEQ multiplex PCR; TCRdb's copy has only in-frame clones and leaves some out. The sample lists fewer than 120,000 clones, roughly 82% occurring once. CDR1 is MNHNY and CDR2 is SVGAGI in the germline V gene (reference sequence). The CDR3 has 13 amino acids. Trimming shortened V by 0 bases and J by 7 bases, and 4 bases separated the two germline ends. V gene TRBV6-6 combines with J gene TRBJ1-6; no clear D. The source material was peripheral blood. This sequence originates from a woman aged 55-70 years with acute or convalescent COVID-19. The CDR3 DNA sequence: TGTGCCAGCAGTTACTCTTTAAATTCACCCCTCCACTTT. It specifies CASSYSLNSPLHF.